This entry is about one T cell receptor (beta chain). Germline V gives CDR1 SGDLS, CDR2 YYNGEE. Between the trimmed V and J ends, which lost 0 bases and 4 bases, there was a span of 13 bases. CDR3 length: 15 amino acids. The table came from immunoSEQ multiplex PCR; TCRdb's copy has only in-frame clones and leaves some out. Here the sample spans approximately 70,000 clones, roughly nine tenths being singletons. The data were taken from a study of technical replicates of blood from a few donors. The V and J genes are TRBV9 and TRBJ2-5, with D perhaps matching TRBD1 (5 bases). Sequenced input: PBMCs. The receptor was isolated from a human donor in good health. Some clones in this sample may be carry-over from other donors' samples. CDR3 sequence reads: CASSVEKGLGETQYF. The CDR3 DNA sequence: TGTGCCAGCAGCGTAGAAAAGGGGTTGGGAGAGACCCAGTACTTC.